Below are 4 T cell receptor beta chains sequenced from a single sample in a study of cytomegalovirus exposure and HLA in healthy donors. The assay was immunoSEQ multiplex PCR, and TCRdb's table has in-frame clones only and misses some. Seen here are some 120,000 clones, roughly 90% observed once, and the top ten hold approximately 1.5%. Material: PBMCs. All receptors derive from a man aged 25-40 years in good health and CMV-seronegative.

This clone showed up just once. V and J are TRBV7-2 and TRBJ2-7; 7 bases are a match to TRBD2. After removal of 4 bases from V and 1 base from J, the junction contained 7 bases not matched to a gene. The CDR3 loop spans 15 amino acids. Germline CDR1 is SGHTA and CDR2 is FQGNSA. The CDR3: CASSSASGGSYEQYF. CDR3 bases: TGTGCCAGCAGCTCCGCCTCCGGGGGGTCCTACGAGCAGTACTTC.

Written as DNA, the CDR3 is TGCGCCAGCAGCTTGGACGGGGAGTTGGGCTATGGCTACACCTTC. Protein sequence: CASSLDGELGYGYTF. The V call is TRBV5-1, the J call TRBJ1-2; D is unclear. CDR3 length: 15 residues. Looked up from germline, CDR1 is SGHRS and CDR2 is YFSETQ. V lost 0 bases, J lost 4 bases, and 13 bases lay in between.

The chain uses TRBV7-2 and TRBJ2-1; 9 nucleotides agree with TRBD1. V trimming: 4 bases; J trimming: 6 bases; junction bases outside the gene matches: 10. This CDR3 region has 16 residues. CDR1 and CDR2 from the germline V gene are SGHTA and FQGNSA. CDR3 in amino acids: CASSSAGTGPLNEQFF. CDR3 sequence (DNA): TGTGCCAGCAGCTCAGCCGGGACAGGGCCCCTCAATGAGCAGTTCTTC.

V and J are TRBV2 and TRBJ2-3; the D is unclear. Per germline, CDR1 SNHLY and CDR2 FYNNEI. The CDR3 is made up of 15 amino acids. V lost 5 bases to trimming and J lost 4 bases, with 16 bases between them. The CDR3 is CASSQLSLEADTQYF. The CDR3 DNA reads TGTGCCAGCAGTCAATTGTCTCTCGAGGCAGATACGCAGTATTTT.